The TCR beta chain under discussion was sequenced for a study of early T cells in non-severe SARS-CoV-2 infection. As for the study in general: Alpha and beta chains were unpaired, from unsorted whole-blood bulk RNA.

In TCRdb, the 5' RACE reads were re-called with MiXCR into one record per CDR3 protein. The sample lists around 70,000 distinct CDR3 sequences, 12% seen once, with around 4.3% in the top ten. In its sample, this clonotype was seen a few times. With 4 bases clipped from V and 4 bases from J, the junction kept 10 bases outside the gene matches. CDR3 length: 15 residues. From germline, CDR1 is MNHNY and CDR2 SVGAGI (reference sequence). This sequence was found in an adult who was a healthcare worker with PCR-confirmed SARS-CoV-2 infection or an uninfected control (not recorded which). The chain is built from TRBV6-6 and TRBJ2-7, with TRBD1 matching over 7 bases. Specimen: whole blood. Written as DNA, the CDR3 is TGTGCCAGCAGTTTTGGGATAGGGGGCTCATACGAGCAGTACTTC. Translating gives CASSFGIGGSYEQYF.